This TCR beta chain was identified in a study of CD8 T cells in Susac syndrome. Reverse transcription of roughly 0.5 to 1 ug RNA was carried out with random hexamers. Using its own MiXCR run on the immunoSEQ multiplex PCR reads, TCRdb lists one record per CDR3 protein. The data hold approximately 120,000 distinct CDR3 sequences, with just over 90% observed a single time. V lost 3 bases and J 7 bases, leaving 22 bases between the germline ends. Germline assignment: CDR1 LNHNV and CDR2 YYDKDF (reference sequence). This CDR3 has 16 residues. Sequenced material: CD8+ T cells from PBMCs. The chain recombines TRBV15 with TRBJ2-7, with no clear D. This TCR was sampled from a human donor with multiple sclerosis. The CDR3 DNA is TGTGCCACCAGCAGGCGGATTGAGAATTCTTGGCTAGAGCAGTACTTC. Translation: CATSRRIENSWLEQYF.